The clone carrying this TCR beta chain appeared a few times. As yet, its antigen is unknown. The source of the sample is a study of T cell repertoires in cytomegalovirus infection. Study information: Indicated by public TCR beta signatures were CMV infection and matching HLA type.

TCRdb used MiXCR to reprocess the reads, holding one entry per CDR3 protein. The sample consists of about 470,000 distinct CDR3 sequences, about 44% of them appearing once. The germline V gene encodes CDR1 SGHVT and CDR2 SQSDAQ. With 1 base removed from V and 2 bases from J, the gap between germline ends came to 13 bases. The CDR3 has 16 amino acids. General study points: HLA-C-restricted CMV clonotypes gave the most frequent clonotype in two of eight donors.

The rearrangement uses TRBV7-4 and TRBJ2-3; no reliable D call. The TCR comes from a human donor in good health (CMV status not recorded). Some clones in this sample may be carry-over from other donors' samples. Sequences were derived from cultured PBMCs, sampled from culture after CMV antigen stimulation. CDR3 coding DNA: TGTGCCAGCAGCTTAGGTACCTCTGGCTACACAGATACGCAGTATTTT. Amino acids: CASSLGTSGYTDTQYF.